This TCR beta chain derives from a study of T cells in Graves' hyperthyroidism and ophthalmopathy. The CDR3 has 14 amino acids. Trimming pared 5 bases from V and 8 bases from J, leaving 13 bases between. The germline CDR1 and CDR2 sequences are SGHTA and FQGTGA. RNA transcripts gave rise to amplified TCR beta CDR3 regions. TCR CDR3 underwent first-round RT-PCR with the HTBI primer set. In TCRdb, the multiplex PCR reads were re-called with MiXCR into one record per CDR3 protein. This table holds more than 300,000 distinct CDR3 sequences, less than 20% found once. The chain couples TRBV7-3 to TRBJ1-6; D gene unclear. The source is a man aged 18 to 30 with Graves' ophthalmopathy. Specimen: blood. Here the CDR3 DNA reads TGTGCCAGCAGCAGCCGAGGAATGGATTCACCCCTCCACTTT. Protein: CASSSRGMDSPLHF.